Listed here are 2 T cell receptor beta chains from one sample, sequenced in a study of beta chain features in type 1 diabetes. As every portion of the isolated RNA was reverse transcribed, the sequencing read expressed TCRB transcripts. Only in-frame clones appear in the TCRdb table, and some are missing; sequencing was by immunoSEQ multiplex PCR. The table lists hundreds of thousands of clones, about 63% of them singletons, with around 0.057% in the top ten. Sequenced input: naive CD4+ T cells from blood. The source is a young man in good health.

This clone was recorded a few times. CDR3 nucleotides: TGCAGCGTTGGAGGACTAGCGGGAGTCTCCGAGCAGTACTTC. Translating gives CSVGGLAGVSEQYF. The chain carries TRBV29-1 and TRBJ2-7; TRBD2 matches at 13 bases. The CDR3 spans 14 residues. The trim removed 4 bases at V and 6 bases at J, leaving 6 bases unmatched. Germline V gives CDR1 SQVTM, CDR2 ANQGSEA.

This clone was counted between two and nine times. The chain joins TRBV30 to TRBJ1-1; maybe TRBD1 (6 bases). The CDR3 runs to 13 residues. V lost 6 bases, J lost 1 base, and 12 bases lay in between. Germline values: CDR1 GTSNPN, CDR2 SVGIG (reference sequence). The CDR3 is CACTGATNTEAFF. The CDR3 DNA reads TGTGCCTGCACGGGGGCTACGAACACTGAAGCTTTCTTT.